This T cell receptor (beta chain) was recovered during a study of blood T cell repertoires in COVID-19. Study context: COVID-19 samples from acute and convalescent phases originated in the United States, Italy and Spain.

TCRdb's table, derived via immunoSEQ multiplex PCR, lists solely in-frame clones and lacks some. The sample includes around 93,000 clones, just under 90% of them seen just once. The CDR3 has 16 residues. Per the germline V gene, CDR1 is KGHSH and CDR2 is LQKENI. V dropped 2 bases and J dropped 1 base, with 14 bases sitting between them. This chain joins TRBV18 and TRBJ1-2, with D hard to call. Specimen: peripheral blood. This sequence originates from a human donor in a cohort sampled during active COVID-19. The CDR3 DNA reads as TGTGCCAGCTCACCAGCACCTTCTATTCGTAACTATGGCTACACCTTC. Its protein is CASSPAPSIRNYGYTF.